Included here is one T cell receptor beta chain sequence, with context. The antigen remains unidentified. TCRdb's copy holds only in-frame clones and misses some; the assay was immunoSEQ multiplex PCR. The repertoire holds some 13,000 clones, with 74% as singletons. This record comes from a study of graft-versus-host responses after intestinal transplantation. Study at large: Induction using anti-thymocyte globulin, followed by tacrolimus and steroids for approximately 3 years, was given to all recipients. Study conclusions and caveats: Marrow from the recipient contained GvH clones, some of which had appeared first in ileum or blood. Early HvG declines after transplant were associated with peak circulating GvH clone levels.

From the graft tissue, intraepithelial and lamina propria lymphocytes were released through processing. Germline CDR1 and CDR2: SGHKS and YYEKEE (reference sequence). This CDR3 region has 15 residues. The ends lost 4 bases at V and 6 bases at J; junction bases unmatched: 12. The sample here was ileum tissue, taken 16 days after intestinal transplant. This TCR was sampled from a human patient who received an intestinal transplant, so some T cells may come from the graft donor. The rearrangement links TRBV5-5 to TRBJ2-7; TRBD1 agrees at 8 bases. For the CDR3, the DNA is TGTGCCAGCAGCCCACCCGGGGCAGGGGGCGTCGAGCAGTACTTC. Translating it yields CASSPPGAGGVEQYF.